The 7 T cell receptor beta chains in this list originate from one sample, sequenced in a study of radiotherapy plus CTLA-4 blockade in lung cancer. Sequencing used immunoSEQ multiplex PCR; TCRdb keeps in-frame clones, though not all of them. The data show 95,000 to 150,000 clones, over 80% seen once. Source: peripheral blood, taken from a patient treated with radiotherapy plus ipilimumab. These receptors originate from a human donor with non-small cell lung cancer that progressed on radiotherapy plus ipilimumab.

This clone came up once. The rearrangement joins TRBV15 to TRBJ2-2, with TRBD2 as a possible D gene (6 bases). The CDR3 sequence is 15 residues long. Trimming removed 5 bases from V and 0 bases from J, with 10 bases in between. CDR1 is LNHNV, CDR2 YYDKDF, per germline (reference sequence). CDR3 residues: CATSQGLPNTGELFF. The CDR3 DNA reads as TGTGCCACCAGCCAGGGACTTCCGAACACCGGGGAGCTGTTTTTT.

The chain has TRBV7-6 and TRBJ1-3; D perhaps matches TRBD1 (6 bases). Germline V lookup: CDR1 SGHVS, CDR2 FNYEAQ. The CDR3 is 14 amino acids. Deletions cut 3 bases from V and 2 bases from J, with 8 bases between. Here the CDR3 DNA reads TGTGCCAGCAGCTTCCAGGGGCCTGGAAACACCATATATTTT. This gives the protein CASSFQGPGNTIYF.

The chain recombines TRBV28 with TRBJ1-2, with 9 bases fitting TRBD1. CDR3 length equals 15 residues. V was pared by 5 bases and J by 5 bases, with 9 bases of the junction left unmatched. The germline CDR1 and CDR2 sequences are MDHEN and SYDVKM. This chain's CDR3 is CASSHMTGGKYGYTF. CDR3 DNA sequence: TGTGCCAGCAGTCACATGACAGGGGGTAAGTATGGCTACACCTTC.

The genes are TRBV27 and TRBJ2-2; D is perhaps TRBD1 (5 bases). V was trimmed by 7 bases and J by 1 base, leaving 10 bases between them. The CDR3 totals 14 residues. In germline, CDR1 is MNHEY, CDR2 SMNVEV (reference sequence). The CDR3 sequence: CASTGHGNTGELFF. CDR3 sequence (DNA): TGTGCCAGCACAGGGCACGGGAACACCGGGGAGCTGTTTTTT.

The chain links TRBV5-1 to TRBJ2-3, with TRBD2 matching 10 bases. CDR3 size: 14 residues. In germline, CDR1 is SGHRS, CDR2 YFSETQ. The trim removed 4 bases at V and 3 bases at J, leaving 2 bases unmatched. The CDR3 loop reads CASSLAGETDTQYF. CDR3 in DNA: TGCGCCAGCAGCCTAGCGGGAGAGACAGATACGCAGTATTTT.

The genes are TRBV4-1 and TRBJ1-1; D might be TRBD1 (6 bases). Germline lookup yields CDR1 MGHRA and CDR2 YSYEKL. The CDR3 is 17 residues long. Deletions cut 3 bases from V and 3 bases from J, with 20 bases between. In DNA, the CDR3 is TGCGCCAGCAGCCATCGACTCACCAGTGCAGGGGACACTGAAGCTTTCTTT. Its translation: CASSHRLTSAGDTEAFF.

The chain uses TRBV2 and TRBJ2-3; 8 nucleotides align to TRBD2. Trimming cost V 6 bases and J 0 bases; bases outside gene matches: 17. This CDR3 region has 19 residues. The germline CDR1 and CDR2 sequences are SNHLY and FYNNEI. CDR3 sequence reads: CASSGRGAGGPTSTDTQYF. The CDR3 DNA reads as TGTGCCAGCAGCGGCCGGGGTGCGGGAGGACCCACTAGCACAGATACGCAGTATTTT.